This passage covers 30 T cell receptor beta chains from one sample sequenced in a study of response to subunit inactivated influenza vaccine. One entry per CDR3 protein, called by TCRdb with MiXCR from the RT-PCR reads. The sample has about 800,000 distinct CDR3 sequences, 20% to 25% seen once. Specimen: PBMCs from blood, collected more than 4 days after vaccination. The source is a man aged 50-59 years who received an inactivated influenza vaccine.

In this sample, this clonotype turned up a few times. The rearrangement links TRBV7-3 to TRBJ2-1; perhaps TRBD1 as D (5 bases). With 2 bases removed from V and 4 bases from J, the gap between germline ends came to 15 bases. CDR1 and CDR2 from the germline V gene are SGHTA and FQGTGA. This CDR3 region has 16 residues. This chain's CDR3 is CASSLFGPRQYNEQFF. Written as DNA, the CDR3 is TGTGCCAGCAGCTTATTTGGGCCGCGACAGTACAATGAGCAGTTCTTC.

The table lists this clonotype with a few counts. The rearrangement uses TRBV4-1 and TRBJ2-3; tentative D call: TRBD2 (6 bases). There are 16 residues in the CDR3. V lost 4 bases to trimming and J lost 4 bases, with 18 bases between them. Per the germline V gene, CDR1 is MGHRA and CDR2 is YSYEKL. The CDR3 sequence is CASSPGEWGEADTQYF. CDR3 DNA: TGCGCCAGCAGCCCTGGCGAGTGGGGGGAGGCAGATACGCAGTATTTT.

This clonotype was found a few times. V gene TRBV29-1 combines with J gene TRBJ2-3, with TRBD2 identical over 10 bases. The ends lost 7 bases at V and 1 base at J; junction bases unmatched: 5. This CDR3 comprises 14 residues. Germline CDR1 is SQVTM and CDR2 is ANQGSEA. The CDR3 protein is CSAHLAGGTDTQYF. The CDR3 DNA is TGCAGCGCCCACCTAGCGGGAGGCACAGATACGCAGTATTTT.

This clonotype was detected only a few times. V usage is TRBV12-3 or TRBV12-4 and J usage is TRBJ2-5, with D possibly being TRBD2 (8 bases). The CDR3 consists of 16 residues. V was pared by 1 base and J by 7 bases, with 19 bases between. CDR3 sequence (DNA): TGTGCCAGCAGTTTAGTTGGTAGCGGGAAGGGGGCGACCCAGTACTTC. This encodes CASSLVGSGKGATQYF.

Concerning this clonotype itself: Germline is not matched at one junction end, which may reflect a read error. The chain is built from TRBV20-1 and TRBJ2-1; TRBD2 matches at 8 bases. The CDR3 length is 16 residues. CDR1 and CDR2 (germline): DFQATT, SNEGSKA (reference sequence). This CDR3 is CSGRGSGGHIYNEQFF. The CDR3 nucleotides are TGCAGTGGTAGAGGCAGCGGGGGCCACATCTACAATGAGCAGTTCTTC.

This clonotype was observed a handful of times. The V and J genes are TRBV20-1 and TRBJ2-1; TRBD2 aligns across 11 bases. The CDR3 covers 17 residues. Germline V gives CDR1 DFQATT, CDR2 SNEGSKA (reference sequence). After removal of 3 bases from V and 0 bases from J, the junction contained 7 bases not matched to a gene. The CDR3: CSASGTSGKASYNEQFF. The CDR3 DNA reads TGCAGTGCTAGTGGGACTAGCGGTAAAGCCTCCTACAATGAGCAGTTCTTC.

The chain joins TRBV5-6 to TRBJ1-3; no definite D call. Germline-derived CDR1 and CDR2 are SGHDT and YYEEEE. The CDR3 is 11 amino acids. The V gene lost 5 bases and the J gene lost 7 bases, with 7 bases spanning the gap. The CDR3 DNA reads as TGTGCCAGCAGTCAAGGGAACACCATATATTTT. Its protein is CASSQGNTIYF.

This clonotype was observed a handful of times. The chain joins TRBV7-9 to TRBJ2-2, with unresolved D. There are 12 residues in the CDR3. CDR1 is SEHNR, CDR2 FQNEAQ, per germline (reference sequence). The germline V and J ends were trimmed by 5 bases and 7 bases, with 8 bases remaining between them. The CDR3 DNA follows: TGTGCCAGCAGCGAAAGTAACGGGGAGCTGTTTTTT. Translated: CASSESNGELFF.

The V call is TRBV15, the J call TRBJ2-1, with 10 positions matching TRBD1. CDR1 is LNHNV and CDR2 is YYDKDF in the germline V gene (reference sequence). The CDR3 consists of 16 residues. Trimming removed 2 bases from V and 9 bases from J; junction bases left unmatched: 10. CDR3 sequence: CATSRSRDRGKGEQFF. Here the CDR3 DNA reads TGTGCCACCAGCAGATCGCGGGACAGGGGAAAAGGTGAGCAGTTCTTC.

The V and J genes are TRBV20-1 and TRBJ1-6; possible D gene TRBD1, 6 bases. Germline V gene lookup returns CDR1 DFQATT and CDR2 SNEGSKA (reference sequence). Deletions cut 6 bases from V and 10 bases from J, with 16 bases between. This CDR3 region has 13 residues. The CDR3 region has the DNA TGCAGTGCAGGGGGGGGAGGAGGATCACCCCTCCACTTT. Amino acids: CSAGGGGGSPLHF.

The chain has TRBV20-1 and TRBJ1-5; D gene unclear. The ends were cut back, 5 bases at V and 5 bases at J, with 16 bases in the middle. Germline values: CDR1 DFQATT, CDR2 SNEGSKA (reference sequence). This CDR3 region has 14 residues. The CDR3 DNA reads as TGCAGTGCTGAATCGGCCCTCGCGGATCAGCCCCAGCATTTT. Protein sequence: CSAESALADQPQHF.

In its sample, this clonotype was seen a few times. This chain links TRBV5-1 with TRBJ2-6; D call uncertain. The CDR3 has 15 amino acids. In germline, CDR1 is SGHRS, CDR2 YFSETQ. The V end lost 0 bases, the J end lost 2 bases, and 6 bases lay between the germline ends. The CDR3 DNA reads TGCGCCAGCAGCTTGGTATACACTGGGGCCAACGTCCTGACTTTC. This encodes CASSLVYTGANVLTF.

Turning to this clonotype: One junction end does not reproduce the germline sequence, and a read error may be involved. The CDR3 DNA follows: TGTGCCAGCAGCCTACATGACAGGGCTTATAGCAATCAGCCCCAGCCTTTT. Encoded protein: CASSLHDRAYSNQPQPF. The V gene is TRBV16, the J gene TRBJ1-5; 7 bases match TRBD1. The CDR3 loop spans 17 amino acids. Germline CDR1 reads KGHSY; CDR2 reads FQNENV. Based on the CDR3 plus reference TRBV16 and TRBJ1-5, the full variable domain is GEEVAQTPKHLVRGEGQKAKLYCAPIKGHSYVFWYQQVLKNEFKFLISFQNENVFDETGMPKERFSAKCLPNSPCSLEIQATKLEDSAVYFCASSLHDRAYSNQPQPFGDGTRLSIL.

At least ten counts were recorded for this clonotype. The CDR3: CSASPLTSGTVYEQYF. CDR3 nucleotide sequence: TGCAGTGCTAGTCCCCTTACTAGCGGGACCGTCTACGAGCAGTACTTC. V gene TRBV20-1 combines with J gene TRBJ2-7, with TRBD2 matching 10 bases. The CDR3 has 16 amino acids. Germline V gives CDR1 DFQATT, CDR2 SNEGSKA (reference sequence). The trim removed 3 bases at V and 3 bases at J, leaving 11 bases unmatched.

This CDR3 is CASRAGQAYGYTF. CDR3 sequence (DNA): TGTGCCAGCAGGGCTGGACAGGCTTATGGCTACACCTTC. V usage is TRBV28 and J usage is TRBJ1-2, with 7 bases fitting TRBD1. The V segment lost 6 bases and the J segment 5 bases; nucleotides outside the gene matches: 6. Germline V CDR1 and CDR2: MDHEN, SYDVKM. The CDR3 has 13 residues.

This chain connects TRBV10-3 to TRBJ1-2; tentatively, D is TRBD1 (5 bases). V was shortened by 11 bases and J by 4 bases, with 14 bases between the two germline ends. Germline CDR1 reads ENHRY; CDR2 reads SYGVKD. This CDR3 has 12 amino acids. In DNA, the CDR3 is TGTGCCGGGGCCTCGGGGGTCTATGGCTACACCTTC. Encoded protein: CAGASGVYGYTF.

The chain carries TRBV7-3 and TRBJ2-7, with 10 bases lining up with TRBD2. CDR1 is SGHTA and CDR2 is FQGTGA in the germline V gene. Losses at the gene ends were 3 bases for V and 5 bases for J; bases not matched to a gene: 4. The CDR3 runs 14 residues. The chain's CDR3 is CASSFGTSVHEQYF. CDR3 DNA sequence: TGTGCCAGCAGCTTCGGGACTAGCGTCCACGAGCAGTACTTC.

The rearrangement links TRBV20-1 to TRBJ2-5; 11 bases match TRBD1. The CDR3 runs 16 residues. The germline V gene has CDR1 DFQATT and CDR2 SNEGSKA (reference sequence). V shed 6 bases, J shed 7 bases, and the junction held 16 bases outside the gene matches. The chain's CDR3 is CSAIRGGTGGFGTQYF. CDR3 nucleotides: TGCAGTGCCATCAGAGGGGGGACAGGGGGTTTCGGGACCCAGTACTTC.

The CDR3 bases are TGTGCCAGCAGTCTCGCGAGCAGGGGGCCAGGGGCCTACGAGCAGTACTTC. Translated: CASSLASRGPGAYEQYF. This chain links TRBV27 with TRBJ2-7; TRBD1 matches 8 bases. The CDR3 is 17 residues long. Germline CDR1 is MNHEY and CDR2 is SMNVEV (reference sequence). V lost 5 bases, J lost 2 bases, and 14 bases stayed unmatched.

Only a few counts were recorded for this clonotype. The J gene is TRBJ2-5, the V gene TRBV6-1; tentatively, D is TRBD1 (5 bases). V gave up 5 bases and J gave up 1 base, with 14 bases separating them. CDR1 is MNHNS and CDR2 is SASEGT in the germline V gene. This CDR3 spans 15 amino acids. The CDR3: CASSLGAATQETQYF. The DNA of the CDR3 is TGTGCCAGCAGTCTAGGGGCAGCTACCCAAGAGACCCAGTACTTC.

This clonotype turned up a few times. The chain has TRBV5-1 and TRBJ2-1, with D possibly TRBD1 on 6 matching bases. Trimming took 3 bases from V and 6 from J, leaving 13 bases between them. Per germline, CDR1 SGHRS and CDR2 YFSETQ. This CDR3 is 14 amino acids long. The CDR3: CASSSGVRANEQFF. CDR3 DNA sequence: TGCGCCAGCAGCTCAGGGGTCCGTGCCAATGAGCAGTTCTTC.

This clonotype came up a few times. This chain connects TRBV10-3 to TRBJ2-7, with D perhaps TRBD1 or TRBD2 (6 bases each). Germline loops: CDR1 ENHRY, CDR2 SYGVKD. The CDR3 extends over 15 amino acids. Deletions cut 5 bases from V and 4 bases from J, with 18 bases between. The CDR3 nucleotides are TGTGCCATCAGTTTTGGGGGGACAAAGAATTACGAGCAGTACTTC. This sequence encodes CAISFGGTKNYEQYF.

The sample holds a few counts of this clonotype. The chain uses TRBV28 and TRBJ2-1, with D maybe TRBD1 (6 bases). Germline V gives CDR1 MDHEN, CDR2 SYDVKM. This CDR3 spans 16 amino acids. V was trimmed by 4 bases and J by 0 bases, leaving 13 bases between them. The CDR3 is CASSSLGGSSYNEQFF. The CDR3 DNA reads as TGTGCCAGCAGTTCTCTAGGGGGAAGCTCCTACAATGAGCAGTTCTTC.

This clonotype was detected only a few times. The chain uses TRBV7-9 and TRBJ1-1, with D perhaps matching TRBD1 (6 bases). Germline loops: CDR1 SEHNR, CDR2 FQNEAQ (reference sequence). V was cut by 2 bases and J by 1 base, with 14 bases left in between. CDR3 length equals 16 residues. CDR3 protein: CASSLWGRGPNTEAFF. For the CDR3, the DNA is TGTGCCAGCAGCTTATGGGGCCGGGGGCCGAACACTGAAGCTTTCTTT.

The chain links TRBV28 to TRBJ1-2; D call uncertain. This CDR3 region has 14 residues. The germline V gene encodes CDR1 MDHEN and CDR2 SYDVKM. Trimming cost V 5 bases and J 2 bases, with 12 bases left between them. CDR3 nucleotide sequence: TGTGCCAGCAGTGAAGGGCGACCCAACTATGGCTACACCTTC. This gives the protein CASSEGRPNYGYTF.

The chain joins TRBV2 to TRBJ2-3; 8 bases align to TRBD1. This CDR3 spans 13 amino acids. Per the germline V gene, CDR1 is SNHLY and CDR2 is FYNNEI. After removal of 7 bases from V and 14 bases from J, the junction contained 14 bases not matched to a gene. Here the CDR3 reads CASTGTGPQGAYF. The DNA of the CDR3 is TGTGCCAGCACAGGGACAGGCCCCCAAGGCGCGTATTTT. Filled out from reference TRBV2 and TRBJ2-3, the complete variable domain reads EPEVTQTPSHQVTQMGQEVILRCVPISNHLYFYWYRQILGQKVEFLVSFYNNEISEKSEIFDDQFSVERPDGSNFTLKIRSTKLEDSAMYFCASTGTGPQGAYFGPGTRLTVL.

The chain recombines TRBV11-2 with TRBJ2-7; 7 bases fit TRBD2. CDR3 size: 18 residues. Trimming removed 4 bases from V and 4 bases from J; junction bases left unmatched: 19. The germline gives CDR1 SGHAT, CDR2 FQNNGV. The CDR3 DNA sequence: TGTGCCAGCAGCTCACGGACTAGAGTCATCACTACCCTTTACGAGCAGTACTTC. It is translated as CASSSRTRVITTLYEQYF.

This clonotype was seen a single time. V is TRBV10-3 and J is TRBJ2-7, with no clear D. CDR1 is ENHRY and CDR2 is SYGVKD in the germline V gene. The CDR3 has 11 amino acids. V was pared by 11 bases and J by 7 bases, with 15 bases between. CDR3 sequence: CAAKTSWEQYF. In nucleotides, the CDR3 is TGTGCCGCCAAGACAAGCTGGGAGCAGTACTTC.

There are a few counts of this clonotype. The chain recombines TRBV7-9 with TRBJ2-7, with D maybe TRBD1 (6 bases). The CDR3 spans 13 residues. V was clipped by 1 base and J by 10 bases, with 14 bases between them. Germline CDR1 is SEHNR and CDR2 is FQNEAQ (reference sequence). The CDR3 protein is CASSLGGNREQYF. The CDR3 DNA reads as TGTGCCAGCAGCTTAGGGGGCAACAGGGAACAGTACTTC.

This clonotype has more than one count but fewer than ten. The chain employs TRBV19 and TRBJ1-5; D might be TRBD1 (5 bases). CDR1 and CDR2 from the germline V gene are LNHDA and SQIVND (reference sequence). The CDR3 loop spans 18 amino acids. V was cut by 4 bases and J by 4 bases, with 23 bases left in between. In nucleotides, the CDR3 is TGTGCCAGTAGTACCGGACAAGCCCTGTGGGTCGGAAATCAGCCCCAGCATTTT. The encoded protein is CASSTGQALWVGNQPQHF.